These 5 T cell receptor beta chains came from one sample sequenced in a study of identical twins. TCRdb called the 5' RACE reads again in MiXCR, with one record for every CDR3 protein. This table holds about 530,000 distinct CDR3 sequences, around 20% found once. The sample was also reused in another study, on yellow fever vaccine responses in identical twins.

Sequencing was carried out using CD4+ T cells sorted from blood. The receptors were gathered from a woman aged 18 to 35 in good health.

The rearrangement links TRBV7-7 to TRBJ2-5, with 10 bases aligning to TRBD2. Germline-derived CDR1 and CDR2 are SSHAT and FNYEAQ (reference sequence). J gave up 2 bases and V 6 bases, and 6 bases lay outside the gene matches. The CDR3 is made up of 15 amino acids. The CDR3 is CASSRSGGSQETQYF. The CDR3 nucleotides read TGTGCCAGCAGTCGTAGCGGGGGGTCTCAAGAGACCCAGTACTTC.

The gene calls are TRBV9 and TRBJ1-1, with 8 positions matching TRBD1. The CDR3 is made up of 15 amino acids. The V and J ends lost 4 bases and 6 bases, in that order; junction bases with no gene match: 11. CDR1 and CDR2 (germline): SGDLS, YYNGEE. CDR3 sequence (DNA): TGTGCCAGCAGCCCCCTCGGGACAGGTAGCTCTGAAGCTTTCTTT. Amino acid sequence: CASSPLGTGSSEAFF.

This clonotype came up a few times. The chain has TRBV3-1 and TRBJ2-4; no reliable D call. The CDR3 spans 14 residues. Germline assignment: CDR1 LGHDT and CDR2 YNNKEL (reference sequence). V gave up 1 base and J gave up 0 bases, with 4 bases separating them. CDR3 amino acids: CASSQAGAKNIQYF. The CDR3 nucleotides are TGTGCCAGCAGCCAAGCAGGAGCCAAAAACATTCAGTACTTC. Drawing the rest from reference TRBV3-1 and TRBJ2-4, the complete variable domain is DTAVSQTPKYLVTQMGNDKSIKCEQNLGHDTMYWYKQDSKKFLKIMFSYNNKELIINETVPNRFSPKSPDKAHLNLHINSLELGDSAVYFCASSQAGAKNIQYFGAGTRLSVL.

The J gene is TRBJ2-4, the V gene TRBV20-1; 8 bases line up with TRBD2. Germline-derived CDR1 and CDR2 are DFQATT and SNEGSKA (reference sequence). CDR3 size: 17 residues. The V and J ends lost 0 bases and 1 base, in that order; junction bases with no gene match: 8. This CDR3 is CSARDLGGAGAKNIQYF. In DNA form, the CDR3 reads TGCAGTGCTAGAGATCTCGGGGGGGCCGGGGCCAAAAACATTCAGTACTTC.

This clonotype was counted between two and nine times. This sequence joins TRBV11-3 and TRBJ2-7; D might be TRBD2 (7 bases). The CDR3 sequence is 16 residues long. Germline V gives CDR1 SGHNT, CDR2 YENEEA. The V gene lost 5 bases and the J gene lost 1 base, with 18 bases spanning the gap. CDR3 amino acids: CASSPGGGESSYEQYF. Here the CDR3 DNA reads TGTGCCAGCAGCCCCGGAGGGGGGGAGTCATCCTACGAGCAGTACTTC.